This is a list of T cell receptor beta chains from one sample in a study of OX40 agonist ivuxolimab in advanced cancers. TCRdb's copy holds only in-frame clones and misses some; the assay was immunoSEQ multiplex PCR. The data contain under 95,000 clones, more than 75% of them seen just once; the ten biggest clones take up around 7%. The source material was CD4+ or CD8+ T cells sorted from blood, sampled in a trial of the OX40 agonist ivuxolimab. The origin of the receptors is an adult with an advanced solid tumor such as melanoma, head and neck, liver or kidney cancer. CDR3s include the opening cysteine and the closing phenylalanine or tryptophan. D genes are given only for firm matches. Not all rows give a size; the values are once, few, many and, for expanded clones, a class.

clone_size d_call j_call v_call cdr3_aa cdr3_nt
NA TRBD2 TRBJ2-3 TRBV30 CAWARTSDTDTQYF TGTGCCTGGGCCCGGACTAGCGACACAGATACGCAGTATTTT
NA NA TRBJ1-1 TRBV6-5 CASSRKDSYTEAFF TGTGCCAGCAGTCGCAAAGACAGCTACACTGAAGCTTTCTTT
few NA TRBJ1-4 TRBV11-3 CASSLRRGAGEKLFF TGTGCCAGCAGCCTCCGGAGGGGGGCGGGAGAAAAACTGTTTTTT
NA TRBD1 TRBJ1-2 TRBV6-5 CASSYTGGDYGYTF TGTGCCAGCAGTTATACAGGGGGCGACTATGGCTACACCTTC
once TRBD2 TRBJ2-3 TRBV2 CASSDPFGGGSTDTQYF TGTGCCAGCAGTGATCCCTTTGGCGGGGGAAGCACAGATACGCAGTATTTT
NA NA TRBJ2-7 TRBV19 CASSIKIGGAGSFYEQYF TGTGCCAGTAGTATAAAGATCGGGGGAGCAGGCAGCTTCTACGAGCAGTACTTC
NA NA TRBJ1-4 TRBV5-1 CASSHRTATNEKLFF TGCGCCAGCAGCCACCGGACAGCAACTAATGAAAAACTGTTTTTT
once NA TRBJ1-1 TRBV7-8 CASSLAPARDTEAFF TGTGCCAGCAGCTTAGCCCCAGCTAGGGACACTGAAGCTTTCTTT
NA TRBD1 TRBJ2-7 TRBV19 CASRETGGTYEQYF TGTGCCAGCCGCGAGACAGGGGGGACCTACGAGCAGTACTTC
NA TRBD1 TRBJ2-7 TRBV19 CASTGQGSEQYF TGTGCCAGTACGGGACAGGGTTCCGAGCAGTACTTC
NA TRBD1 TRBJ2-5 TRBV6-1 CASSSTGVGKTQYF TGTGCCAGCAGTTCAACAGGGGTGGGGAAGACCCAGTACTTC
NA NA TRBJ2-7 TRBV7-2 CASSVGKWGTSSSYEQYF TGTGCCAGCAGCGTCGGCAAGTGGGGGACATCGAGCTCCTACGAGCAGTACTTC
NA TRBD1 TRBJ2-3 TRBV9 CASNPRGQVTDTQYF TGTGCCAGCAACCCCCGGGGACAGGTGACAGATACGCAGTATTTT
NA TRBD1 TRBJ2-1 TRBV29-1 CSGLWQGARNEQFF TGCAGCGGCCTATGGCAGGGGGCTCGCAATGAGCAGTTCTTC
NA NA TRBJ1-2 TRBV6-5 CASSPQEYGYTF TGTGCCAGCAGTCCCCAGGAGTATGGCTACACCTTC
NA TRBD1 TRBJ2-3 TRBV6-6 CASSSRTGGADTQYF TGTGCCAGCAGTTCCCGGACAGGGGGGGCAGATACGCAGTATTTT
NA NA TRBJ1-2 TRBV30 CAWGYRGYTF TGTGCCTGGGGGTATCGGGGCTACACCTTC
NA TRBD1 TRBJ1-4 TRBV11-3 CASSIRDSRNEKLFF TGTGCCAGCAGCATAAGGGACAGTCGGAATGAAAAACTGTTTTTT
NA NA TRBJ2-7 TRBV19 CASSIQASSYEQYF TGTGCCAGTAGTATACAGGCTAGCTCCTACGAGCAGTACTTC
NA NA TRBJ2-2 TRBV2 CASIRLSTDTGELFF TGTGCCAGCATCCGTCTGAGTACGGACACCGGGGAGCTGTTTTTT
NA NA TRBJ2-3 TRBV19 CASRGRREMDTQYF TGTGCCAGTAGGGGACGGAGGGAAATGGATACGCAGTATTTT
once TRBD2 TRBJ2-3 TRBV7-3 CASSPGTSGSVYF TGTGCCAGCAGCCCCGGGACTAGCGGGAGTGTGTATTTT
NA NA TRBJ1-1 TRBV6-1 CASRRTNRNTEAFF TGTGCCAGCAGGAGGACGAATAGGAACACTGAAGCTTTCTTT
NA TRBD2 TRBJ2-7 TRBV7-8 CASSWASGTGEKQYF TGTGCCAGCAGCTGGGCTAGCGGGACTGGGGAGAAGCAGTACTTC
NA NA TRBJ2-5 TRBV7-8 CASSLNQGPSWSQYF TGTGCCAGCAGCTTAAATCAGGGGCCCTCGTGGTCCCAGTACTTC
NA TRBD1 TRBJ1-1 TRBV27 CASSFLLSGGVTEAFF TGTGCCAGCAGTTTTCTCCTTTCAGGGGGTGTCACTGAAGCTTTCTTT
NA NA TRBJ1-2 TRBV29-1 CSVVSPQGINYGYTF TGCAGCGTTGTTTCCCCCCAGGGGATCAACTATGGCTACACCTTC
NA TRBD2 TRBJ2-1 TRBV5-6 CASSLRLAASYNEQFF TGTGCCAGCAGCTTGCGACTAGCGGCCTCCTACAATGAGCAGTTCTTC
NA TRBD2 TRBJ2-4 TRBV5-1 CASQTSGGPLAKNIQYF TGCGCCAGCCAGACTAGCGGGGGGCCACTAGCCAAAAACATTCAGTACTTC
few TRBD1 TRBJ1-2 TRBV5-1 CASSWTGGRGYTF TGCGCCAGCAGCTGGACAGGGGGCAGAGGCTACACCTTC
NA NA TRBJ1-3 TRBV6-5 CASSYSSGNTIYF TGTGCCAGCAGTTACAGCTCTGGAAACACCATATATTTT
NA TRBD1 TRBJ1-6 TRBV18 CASSPRPGTGNSPLHF TGTGCCAGCTCACCGCGCCCCGGGACAGGGAACTCACCCCTCCACTTT
NA TRBD2 TRBJ2-1 TRBV11-2 CASSLRLAGGPEQFF TGTGCCAGCAGCTTAAGGCTAGCGGGGGGGCCCGAGCAGTTCTTC
many TRBD2 TRBJ2-7 TRBV29-1 CSVVTSGPYEQYF TGCAGCGTGGTTACTAGCGGCCCTTACGAGCAGTACTTC
NA NA TRBJ2-1 TRBV27 CASSLRTTSSYNEQFF TGTGCCAGCAGTTTAAGGACTACGAGCTCCTACAATGAGCAGTTCTTC
NA NA TRBJ1-6 TRBV4-1 CASSVGPNNSPLHF TGCGCCAGCAGCGTGGGACCCAATAATTCACCCCTCCACTTT
NA NA TRBJ1-2 TRBV4-3 CASSQDTEGGYSGYTF TGCGCCAGCAGCCAAGATACGGAGGGCGGTTACTCTGGCTACACCTTC
NA NA TRBJ1-2 TRBV11-3 CASSSEPNYGYTF TGTGCCAGCAGCTCCGAGCCAAACTATGGCTACACCTTC
NA NA TRBJ1-1 TRBV19 CASSIRSGAEAFF TGTGCCAGTAGTATAAGGAGCGGAGCTGAAGCTTTCTTT
NA NA TRBJ1-1 TRBV29-1 CSADRMNTEAFF TGCAGCGCGGATAGGATGAACACTGAAGCTTTCTTT
NA NA TRBJ2-5 TRBV13 CASSLGLARETQYF TGTGCCAGCAGCTTAGGATTAGCGAGAGAGACCCAGTACTTC